What follows are 23 T cell receptor beta chains derived from one specimen sequenced in a study of regulatory T cells in long-lasting Graves disease. Indicated time point: persistent/refractory GD, antithyroid drugs over 5 years with positive TRAb. The TCR library was made from RNA extracted from PBMCs. Through Arm-PCR of CDR3 regions and iRepertoire HTBI primers, TCR beta libraries were built. One entry per CDR3 protein results from TCRdb running MiXCR on the multiplex PCR reads. The sample shows 700,000 or so distinct CDR3 sequences, 30% of them seen only once. Sample: peripheral blood mononuclear cells (PBMCs), taken when the disease was refractory, from a patient treated with antithyroid drugs. The receptor set was obtained from a female donor with Graves disease.

The chain links TRBV2 to TRBJ2-3; no definite D call. This CDR3 has 13 residues. Germline assignment: CDR1 SNHLY and CDR2 FYNNEI. Deletions cut 5 bases from V and 2 bases from J, with 8 bases between. CDR3 sequence reads: CASSPASTDTQYF. CDR3 DNA sequence: TGTGCCAGCAGTCCAGCTTCCACAGATACGCAGTATTTT.

This chain joins TRBV7-9 and TRBJ1-4; TRBD1 is a possible D gene (5 bases). CDR1 and CDR2 (germline): SEHNR, FQNEAQ (reference sequence). This CDR3 is built from 16 residues. V was shortened by 7 bases and J by 8 bases, with 23 bases between the two germline ends. DNA of the CDR3: TGTGCCAGCACCGACGATACTGGGCAGGGTGGAGAAAAACTGTTTTTT. Protein product: CASTDDTGQGGEKLFF.

V is TRBV3-1 and J is TRBJ1-6; D gene uncertain. The germline V gene encodes CDR1 LGHDT and CDR2 YNNKEL (reference sequence). Trimming cost V 0 bases and J 8 bases, with 11 bases left between them. The CDR3 has 15 amino acids. The CDR3: CASSQDRLRDSPLHF. In DNA form, the CDR3 reads TGTGCCAGCAGCCAAGATCGGCTCAGAGATTCACCCCTCCACTTT.

The chain carries TRBV5-1 and TRBJ1-5, with no clear D. The CDR3 length is 15 residues. CDR1 and CDR2 (germline): SGHRS, YFSETQ. Trimming pared 4 bases from V and 3 bases from J, leaving 14 bases between. In nucleotides, the CDR3 is TGCGCCAGCAGCCCGTGGGCGGGCGACAATCAGCCCCAGCATTTT. Translation: CASSPWAGDNQPQHF. The full variable domain, with the rest looked up from reference TRBV5-1 and TRBJ1-5, is KAGVTQTPRYLIKTRGQQVTLSCSPISGHRSVSWYQQTPGQGLQFLFEYFSETQRNKGNFPGRFSGRQFSNSRSEMNVSTLELGDSALYLCASSPWAGDNQPQHFGDGTRLSIL.

This clonotype was counted at least ten times. The chain couples TRBV12-3 or TRBV12-4 to TRBJ2-5; perhaps D is TRBD1 or TRBD2 (5 bases each). Trimming removed 7 bases from V and 3 bases from J, with 12 bases in between. The CDR3 totals 13 residues. CDR3 coding DNA: TGTGCCAGCAAGAGGGGTGAGGAAGAGACCCAGTACTTC. Its protein is CASKRGEEETQYF.

This chain links TRBV14 with TRBJ1-6, with 7 bases identical to TRBD1. The CDR3 contains 15 residues. Germline lookup yields CDR1 SGHDN and CDR2 FVKESK. Unmatched junction bases numbered 11, after V lost 8 bases and J lost 7 bases. In nucleotides, the CDR3 is TGTGCCAGCCGGGACAGCGGAGGACTGAATTCACCCCTCCACTTT. This sequence encodes CASRDSGGLNSPLHF. Combining the CDR3 with reference TRBV14 and TRBJ1-6 gives the whole variable domain EAGVTQFPSHSVIEKGQTVTLRCDPISGHDNLYWYRRVMGKEIKFLLHFVKESKQDESGMPNNRFLAERTGGTYSTLKVQPAELEDSGVYFCASRDSGGLNSPLHFGNGTRLTVT.

This clonotype was detected only a few times. J is TRBJ1-5 and V is TRBV7-2; D not certain. Germline CDR1 SGHTA, CDR2 FQGNSA. The V and J ends lost 4 bases and 1 base respectively, with 17 bases between them. The CDR3 is 17 amino acids. CDR3 in amino acids: CASSSTLGLGSNQPQHF. Written as DNA, the CDR3 is TGTGCCAGCAGCTCCACGCTGGGCCTAGGGAGCAATCAGCCCCAGCATTTT. Combining the CDR3 with reference TRBV7-2 and TRBJ1-5 gives the whole variable domain GAGVSQSPSNKVTEKGKDVELRCDPISGHTALYWYRQSLGQGLEFLIYFQGNSAPDKSGLPSDRFSAERTGGSVSTLTIQRTQQEDSAVYLCASSSTLGLGSNQPQHFGDGTRLSIL.

This clonotype was observed a few times. As DNA, the CDR3 is TGTGCCAGCAGTGCCAGCGGGAGTTTGGACGAGCAGTACTTC. Its translation is CASSASGSLDEQYF. The chain is built from TRBV6-2 or TRBV6-3 and TRBJ2-7, with 8 bases lining up with TRBD2. The CDR3 totals 14 residues. The ends lost 5 bases at V and 5 bases at J; junction bases unmatched: 8. CDR1 MNHEY and CDR2 SVGEGT come from the germline V gene.

This clonotype was recorded a few times. J is TRBJ1-2 and V is TRBV5-1; TRBD1 matches 8 bases. The CDR3 has 15 residues. Unmatched junction bases numbered 5, after V lost 0 bases and J lost 4 bases. Germline lookup yields CDR1 SGHRS and CDR2 YFSETQ. The CDR3 nucleotides are TGCGCCAGCAGCTTGGTCTCAGACAGGGGCTATGGCTACACCTTC. Translated: CASSLVSDRGYGYTF.

This rearrangement joins TRBV13 to TRBJ2-7, with D perhaps TRBD1 or TRBD2 (5 bases each). CDR1 is PRHDT, CDR2 FYEKMQ, per germline (reference sequence). With 2 bases removed from V and 2 bases from J, the gap between germline ends came to 16 bases. There are 16 residues in the CDR3. CDR3 in DNA: TGTGCCAGCAGCTTAAAAGCAGGGACCCAAGCCTACGAGCAGTACTTC. It yields the protein CASSLKAGTQAYEQYF.

The chain uses TRBV20-1 and TRBJ2-5; 7 nucleotides align to TRBD2. The CDR3 length is 15 residues. V trimming: 4 bases; J trimming: 5 bases; junction bases outside the gene matches: 13. In germline, CDR1 is DFQATT, CDR2 SNEGSKA (reference sequence). CDR3 region: CSANPRELRQETQYF. CDR3 in DNA: TGCAGTGCTAATCCGCGGGAGCTTCGACAGGAGACCCAGTACTTC.

In the case of this clonotype: The junction differs from germline at one of its ends, possibly a read error. This chain connects TRBV2 to TRBJ1-1; D gene ambiguous. From germline, CDR1 is SNHLY and CDR2 FYNNEI. This CDR3 is built from 13 residues. CDR3 DNA sequence: TGTGCCAGCAGTTTAAGGCCCACAACTGAATCTTTCTTT. This encodes CASSLRPTTESFF.

This clonotype appeared a few times. The V and J genes are TRBV19 and TRBJ2-7; tentative D call: TRBD2 (5 bases). The length of the CDR3 is 15 residues. Trimming shortened V by 3 bases and J by 1 base, and 13 bases separated the two germline ends. The germline V gene has CDR1 LNHDA and CDR2 SQIVND (reference sequence). The CDR3 sequence is CASSIFSGGSYEQYF. CDR3 DNA sequence: TGTGCCAGTAGTATTTTCTCAGGAGGTTCCTACGAGCAGTACTTC.

The chain uses TRBV7-2 and TRBJ2-3; 7 bases agree with TRBD2. The ends lost 1 base at V and 6 bases at J; junction bases unmatched: 4. The V gene's germline CDR1 is SGHTA and CDR2 FQGNSA. This CDR3 comprises 14 residues. The CDR3 here is CASSLVGGSDTQYF. The CDR3 DNA reads TGTGCCAGCAGCTTAGTGGGCGGGAGTGATACGCAGTATTTT.

There are a few counts of this clonotype. The V and J genes are TRBV20-1 and TRBJ1-2; D gene uncertain. Germline V CDR1 and CDR2: DFQATT, SNEGSKA (reference sequence). The V gene lost 1 base and the J gene lost 5 bases, with 8 bases spanning the gap. The CDR3 extends over 12 amino acids. The CDR3 sequence: CSARAADYGYTF. In DNA, the CDR3 is TGCAGTGCTAGAGCCGCGGATTATGGCTACACCTTC.

This clonotype was counted a few times. V usage is TRBV11-2 and J usage is TRBJ2-7; D is perhaps TRBD1 (6 bases). The CDR3 is 15 amino acids. Germline V gene lookup returns CDR1 SGHAT and CDR2 FQNNGV. Trimming removed 4 bases from V and 4 bases from J, with 17 bases in between. The CDR3 region is CASSYTRDTRYEQYF. The CDR3 nucleotides read TGTGCCAGCAGCTATACCCGGGACACCAGATACGAGCAGTACTTC.

This sequence joins TRBV6-1 and TRBJ2-5; D may be TRBD2 (6 bases). Germline V CDR1 and CDR2: MNHNS, SASEGT. CDR3 length equals 13 residues. V was trimmed by 9 bases and J by 4 bases, leaving 15 bases between them. CDR3 loop: CARGGEGGETQYF. The CDR3 DNA reads as TGTGCCAGAGGCGGGGAAGGTGGAGAGACCCAGTACTTC.

The V and J genes are TRBV3-1 and TRBJ1-1; 9 positions agree with TRBD1. The length of the CDR3 is 16 residues. In germline, CDR1 is LGHDT, CDR2 YNNKEL (reference sequence). Trimming removed 4 bases from V and 2 bases from J; junction bases left unmatched: 8. Written as DNA, the CDR3 is TGTGCCAGCAGCCCGACCGGGACAGGGATTAACACTGAAGCTTTCTTT. Its protein is CASSPTGTGINTEAFF.

The rearrangement uses TRBV20-1 and TRBJ1-1, with D unresolved. The CDR3 extends over 13 amino acids. V was trimmed by 3 bases and J by 0 bases, leaving 8 bases between them. Germline CDR1 and CDR2: DFQATT and SNEGSKA (reference sequence). CDR3 region: CSASLKMNTEAFF. The CDR3 nucleotides are TGCAGTGCTAGCCTCAAGATGAACACTGAAGCTTTCTTT.

This clonotype has more than one count but fewer than ten. V gene TRBV4-1 combines with J gene TRBJ2-6; TRBD1 aligns across 9 bases. Unmatched junction bases numbered 12, after V lost 3 bases and J lost 0 bases. The CDR3 is 20 residues long. Germline values: CDR1 MGHRA, CDR2 YSYEKL. The CDR3 bases are TGCGCCAGCAGCCAGCCCCCCCGGACAGGGGATGTCTCTGGGGCCAACGTCCTGACTTTC. It is translated as CASSQPPRTGDVSGANVLTF.

This clonotype was seen a handful of times. This chain joins TRBV10-3 and TRBJ1-4; 9 nucleotides line up with TRBD1. Germline CDR1 ENHRY, CDR2 SYGVKD. Unmatched junction bases numbered 9, after V lost 2 bases and J lost 8 bases. The CDR3 has 16 amino acids. For the CDR3, the DNA is TGTGCCATCAGTGAGGGAACAGGGGGCTTGAACGAAAAACTGTTTTTT. Translation gives CAISEGTGGLNEKLFF.

The chain uses TRBV6-2 or TRBV6-3 and TRBJ2-3; D call uncertain. V was pared by 0 bases and J by 0 bases, with 7 bases between. Germline V gives CDR1 MNHEY, CDR2 SVGEGT. CDR3 size: 15 residues. The CDR3 coding sequence is TGTGCCAGCAGTTACTCGTCGGATAGCACAGATACGCAGTATTTT. It codes for CASSYSSDSTDTQYF.

The V call is TRBV12-3 or TRBV12-4, the J call TRBJ1-3; 10 nucleotides agree with TRBD1. V shed 7 bases and J 1 base; nucleotides not matched to a gene: 7. This CDR3 region has 16 residues. DNA of the CDR3: TGTGCCAGCACCTTTGGGGACAGGGGATCTGGAAACACCATATATTTT. The encoded protein is CASTFGDRGSGNTIYF.